The clone carrying this T cell receptor (beta chain) was found a few times. Losses at the gene ends were 5 bases for V and 5 bases for J; bases not matched to a gene: 17. Germline CDR1 and CDR2: MNHEY and SVGAGI. The CDR3 runs to 18 residues. The data stem from a study of T-cell reconstitution after alpha-beta-depleted transplantation in children. Unique molecular identifiers tagged the TCRbeta library. One entry per CDR3 protein, called by TCRdb with MiXCR from the PCR reads. The sample lists 490,000 or so distinct CDR3 sequences, approximately 13% seen once, with around 6% in the top ten. The TCR sequence derives from a human donor who donated a stem cell graft to a child with combined immunodeficiency. The specimen comprised PBMCs from the stem cell graft donor, sampled from the stem cell graft. The chain links TRBV6-5 to TRBJ2-3, with 9 positions matching TRBD2. The CDR3 reads CASSHPPRAGGPEDTQYF. CDR3 sequence (DNA): TGTGCCAGCAGTCACCCACCCCGGGCGGGAGGGCCCGAAGATACGCAGTATTTT.